The 11 T cell receptor beta chains reported below all come from one sample, sequenced in a study of technical replicates of blood from a handful of donors. Sequencing was performed with immunoSEQ multiplex PCR; in TCRdb, only in-frame clones are kept and a portion is missing. The data contain about 100,000 clones, more than 90% of them singletons. Material for sequencing was T cells isolated from PBMCs. The receptors shown here come from a human donor in good health.

The gene calls are TRBV4-1 and TRBJ2-6; 7 bases are shared with TRBD1. There are 17 residues in the CDR3. Germline CDR1 and CDR2: MGHRA and YSYEKL. V was clipped by 4 bases and J by 0 bases; unmatched bases: 6. CDR3 loop: CASSRAGGGSGANVLTF. For the CDR3, the DNA is TGCGCCAGCAGCCGGGCAGGGGGTGGCTCTGGGGCCAACGTCCTGACTTTC.

The CDR3 nucleotides read TGTGCCAGCAGTGACGTAGCGGGGGGGCCTCGGGAGACCCAGTACTTC. This codes for CASSDVAGGPRETQYF. J is TRBJ2-5 and V is TRBV2; 11 bases map to TRBD2. Germline V gene lookup returns CDR1 SNHLY and CDR2 FYNNEI. V trimming: 3 bases; J trimming: 5 bases; junction bases outside the gene matches: 8. This CDR3 region has 16 residues.

The chain employs TRBV6-5 and TRBJ1-2; D call uncertain. V was shortened by 2 bases and J by 3 bases, with 10 bases between the two germline ends. The CDR3 runs 14 residues. In germline, CDR1 is MNHEY, CDR2 SVGAGI. CDR3 region: CASSYKERDYGYTF. The CDR3 coding sequence is TGTGCCAGCAGTTACAAGGAGAGGGACTATGGCTACACCTTC.

J is TRBJ1-6 and V is TRBV7-6; no reliable D call. The CDR3 runs 15 residues. V was cut by 1 base and J by 7 bases, with 11 bases left in between. CDR1 and CDR2 from the germline V gene are SGHVS and FNYEAQ. CDR3 protein: CASSLGAHTNSPLHF. CDR3 DNA: TGTGCCAGCAGCTTAGGGGCCCATACAAATTCACCCCTCCACTTT.

This chain connects TRBV7-6 to TRBJ1-4; D unresolved. Germline lookup yields CDR1 SGHVS and CDR2 FNYEAQ. The CDR3 covers 15 residues. Trimming left V 3 bases short and J 0 bases short, with 8 bases between. The CDR3 bases are TGTGCCAGCAGCTTTTCAGAAGCAACTAATGAAAAACTGTTTTTT. Protein: CASSFSEATNEKLFF. Drawing the rest from reference TRBV7-6 and TRBJ1-4, the complete variable domain is GAGVSQSPRYKVTKRGQDVALRCDPISGHVSLYWYRQALGQGPEFLTYFNYEAQQDKSGLPNDRFSAERPEGSISTLTIQRTEQRDSAMYRCASSFSEATNEKLFFGSGTQLSVL.

This chain connects TRBV21-1 to TRBJ2-1; the table names TRBD2, a call not compared with the DNA. TRBV21-1 is flagged as a pseudogene. The CDR3 loop spans 16 amino acids. CDR3: CASPRKVAGVCGEQFF. CDR3 coding DNA: TGTGCCAGCCCAAGGAAAGTAGCGGGAGTCTGTGGTGAGCAGTTCTTC.

V gene TRBV6-1 combines with J gene TRBJ2-1, with TRBD2 as a possible D gene (7 bases). The CDR3 is 15 residues long. Trimming took off 5 bases at V and 6 bases at J, with 17 bases between the two ends. Germline V CDR1 and CDR2: MNHNS, SASEGT. In nucleotides, the CDR3 is TGTGCCAGCAGTTGGGGGGGCCATCAGGGCAATGAGCAGTTCTTC. Residues: CASSWGGHQGNEQFF.

The chain links TRBV10-1 to TRBJ2-7, with D possibly being TRBD2 (5 bases). This CDR3 has 13 amino acids. V lost 1 base and J 6 bases, leaving 10 bases between the germline ends. Per the germline V gene, CDR1 is WNHNN and CDR2 is SYGVQD (reference sequence). The CDR3 DNA sequence: TGCGCCAGCAGTGAGTGGTATCGGGGCGAGCAGTACTTC. It encodes CASSEWYRGEQYF.

The CDR3 region is CASSQVLPANTGELFF. CDR3 nucleotide sequence: TGCGCCAGCAGCCAAGTTCTCCCCGCGAACACCGGGGAGCTGTTTTTT. The chain couples TRBV4-1 to TRBJ2-2, with unresolved D. The CDR3 is made up of 16 amino acids. Germline-derived CDR1 and CDR2 are MGHRA and YSYEKL. V was trimmed by 1 base and J by 0 bases, leaving 9 bases between them.

The CDR3 loop reads CASSEFFGTDSGNTIYF. In nucleotides, the CDR3 is TGTGCCAGCAGTGAATTTTTCGGGACAGACTCTGGAAACACCATATATTTT. The chain has TRBV25-1 and TRBJ1-3, with 7 nucleotides matching TRBD1. Germline CDR1 MGHDK, CDR2 SYGVNS. Trimming at V came to 1 base and at J to 0 bases, leaving 6 bases not matched to a gene. The CDR3 is 17 amino acids.

This clone turned up a few times. The V gene is TRBV6-1, the J gene TRBJ1-2; no definite D call. The CDR3 is made up of 15 amino acids. The V gene lost 2 bases and the J gene lost 2 bases, with 12 bases spanning the gap. Per the germline V gene, CDR1 is MNHNS and CDR2 is SASEGT. CDR3 coding DNA: TGTGCCAGCAGTGAATCAATCTACAGAAACTATGGCTACACCTTC. It encodes CASSESIYRNYGYTF.